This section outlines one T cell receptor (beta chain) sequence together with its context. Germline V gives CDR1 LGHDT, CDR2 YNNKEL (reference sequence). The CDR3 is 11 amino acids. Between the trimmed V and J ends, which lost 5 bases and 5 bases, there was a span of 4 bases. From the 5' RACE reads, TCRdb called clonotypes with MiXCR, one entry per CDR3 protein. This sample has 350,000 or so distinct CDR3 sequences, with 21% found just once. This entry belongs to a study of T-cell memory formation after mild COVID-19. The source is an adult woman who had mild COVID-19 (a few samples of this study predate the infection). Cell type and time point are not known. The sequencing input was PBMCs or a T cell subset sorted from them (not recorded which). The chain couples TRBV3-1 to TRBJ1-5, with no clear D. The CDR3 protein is CASSFDQPQHF. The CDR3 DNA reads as TGTGCCAGCAGCTTCGATCAGCCCCAGCATTTT.